The sequence of this T cell receptor beta chain was determined in a study of T-cell reconstitution after alpha-beta-depleted transplantation in children. As it was prepared, the TCRbeta library received unique molecular identifiers. Using its own MiXCR run on the PCR reads, TCRdb lists one record per CDR3 protein. The data contain roughly 300,000 distinct CDR3 sequences, nearly 10% of them singletons. This CDR3 contains 13 residues. Trimming cost V 1 base and J 3 bases, with 7 bases left between them. Per the germline V gene, CDR1 is SGHAT and CDR2 is FQNNGV. Note on this clonotype: This clone may be a read error of a much larger clone one base away. The missing conserved phenylalanine or tryptophan at the end of this CDR3 makes a read error likely.

The sequences come from PBMCs from the stem cell graft donor, collected from the stem cell graft. This chain connects TRBV11-2 to TRBJ2-7; D possibly corresponds to TRBD1 (5 bases). This clonotype originated in a human donor who donated a stem cell graft to a child with SCID. CDR3 nucleotides: TGTGCCAGCAGCTTAGGGACACTCTACGAGCAGTACTTA. It specifies CASSLGTLYEQYL.